What follows are 19 T cell receptor beta chains derived from one specimen sequenced in a study of shared clonotypes between healthy human individuals (TCRdb year 2020). Library preparation employed the immunoSEQ multiplex PCR assay. Entries here come from immuneACCESS through TCRdb and include only in-frame sequences with V and J called. Some clones fail to appear in such tables; in the studies checked, an unresolved V gene covers under half of the shortfall, and the cause of the remainder is unknown. This sample holds 2 million or so clones; about 95% were observed only once. The biggest ten clones account for 0.9% to 1.4% of the sample. CD8 naive samples were CD45RO-negative cells positively selected for CCR7, giving a CD45RA+CCR7+ population that excluded TemRA cells. The specimen sequenced was naive CD8+ T cells sorted from blood. This specimen's cell subset or site label, per the study, means: CD45RA+CCR7+. The receptors were sampled from a man aged 18 to 35 in good health.

This sequence joins TRBV30 and TRBJ1-4; 9 positions agree with TRBD1. CDR1 is GTSNPN and CDR2 is SVGIG in the germline V gene (reference sequence). The CDR3 loop spans 16 amino acids. The V and J ends lost 0 bases and 4 bases, in that order; junction bases with no gene match: 6. CDR3 DNA: TGTGCCTGGAGTGTACTAGGGACAGGGTTTAATGAAAAACTGTTTTTT. It yields the protein CAWSVLGTGFNEKLFF.

V gene TRBV4-2 combines with J gene TRBJ2-1; D not resolved. CDR1 LGHNA and CDR2 YNFKEQ come from the germline V gene. The CDR3 spans 15 residues. Trimming pared 0 bases from V and 4 bases from J, leaving 10 bases between. The CDR3 coding sequence is TGTGCCAGCAGCCAAGAGTTCCTCGAGTACAATGAGCAGTTCTTC. It codes for CASSQEFLEYNEQFF.

To note about this clone: Relative to the germline gene, one junction end is altered; a read error may explain this. This chain joins TRBV7-7 and TRBJ2-1; D is uncertain. Germline lookup yields CDR1 SSHAT and CDR2 FNYEAQ (reference sequence). The CDR3 is 16 residues long. The CDR3 sequence: CASSFTARPPYNEQFF. The CDR3 DNA is TGTGCTAGCAGCTTTACGGCCAGGCCCCCCTACAATGAGCAGTTCTTC.

The table lists this clone with a count of one. The genes are TRBV27 and TRBJ2-3; either TRBD1 or TRBD2 may supply D (6 bases each). Germline lookup yields CDR1 MNHEY and CDR2 SMNVEV (reference sequence). Between the trimmed V and J ends, which lost 6 bases and 3 bases, there was a span of 19 bases. This CDR3 region has 16 residues. CDR3 nucleotide sequence: TGTGCCAGCAGAGACGGAGGGCAGGGGTATACAGATACGCAGTATTTT. Protein: CASRDGGQGYTDTQYF.

The chain uses TRBV6-1 and TRBJ2-7, with D perhaps assigned TRBD1 or TRBD2 (5 bases each). The CDR3 is made up of 11 amino acids. Germline values: CDR1 MNHNS, CDR2 SASEGT. Trimming pared 6 bases from V and 6 bases from J, leaving 9 bases between. Here the CDR3 DNA reads TGTGCCAGCAGGCCAGGGAGCGAGCAGTACTTC. Its protein is CASRPGSEQYF.

The J gene is TRBJ2-3, the V gene TRBV10-2; tentative D call: TRBD2 (5 bases). CDR1 is WSHSY and CDR2 is SAAADI in the germline V gene. CDR3 length: 13 residues. V lost 7 bases and J 3 bases, leaving 11 bases between the germline ends. The CDR3 sequence: CASKEEPTDTQYF. DNA of the CDR3: TGCGCCAGCAAGGAGGAGCCTACAGATACGCAGTATTTT.

Details on this clone: Additional DNA sequences in this sample encode the identical CDR3. CDR3 DNA sequence: TGTGCCAGCAGCCTGGGGGATACGCAGTATTTT. It translates to CASSLGDTQYF. The rearrangement uses TRBV11-2 and TRBJ2-3; D ambiguous. Deletions cut 5 bases from V and 6 bases from J, with 6 bases between. This CDR3 contains 11 residues. From germline, CDR1 is SGHAT and CDR2 FQNNGV.

This CDR3 is CASSIYRDRTYEQYF. Written as DNA, the CDR3 is TGTGCCAGTAGTATTTACCGGGATCGTACCTACGAGCAGTACTTC. The chain joins TRBV19 to TRBJ2-7, with D possibly matching TRBD2 (5 bases). This CDR3 is 15 amino acids long. In germline, CDR1 is LNHDA, CDR2 SQIVND (reference sequence). V lost 3 bases, J lost 2 bases, and 14 bases lay in between.

Concerning this clone: The junction shows a germline mismatch at one end, possibly a read error. The gene calls are TRBV28 and TRBJ1-2; 9 nucleotides line up with TRBD1. The length of the CDR3 is 14 residues. The germline gives CDR1 MDHEN, CDR2 SYDVKM. The CDR3, as DNA: TGTGCCAGCAGCTTATTACAGGGGGCGTTGGGCTACACCTTC. Protein: CASSLLQGALGYTF.

In regard to this clone: Other DNA sequences in this specimen translate into the identical CDR3. In DNA form, the CDR3 reads TGTGCCAGCAGCTTACAGGGAGGTGGCTACGAGCAGTACTTC. Translation gives CASSLQGGGYEQYF. The chain employs TRBV28 and TRBJ2-7; D may be TRBD1 or TRBD2 (6 bases each). The germline CDR1 and CDR2 sequences are MDHEN and SYDVKM. This CDR3 region has 14 residues. The V end lost 6 bases, the J end lost 3 bases, and 15 bases lay between the germline ends.

This chain joins TRBV5-6 and TRBJ1-1; D is possibly TRBD1 (5 bases). V was cut by 4 bases and J by 4 bases, with 14 bases left in between. Germline V lookup: CDR1 SGHDT, CDR2 YYEEEE. The CDR3 covers 14 residues. The DNA for the CDR3 is TGTGCCAGCAGCATAGGACCTGGGGGCACTGAAGCTTTCTTT. This translates into CASSIGPGGTEAFF.

Note on this clone: Within the sample, other DNA sequences also encode this same CDR3. This chain uses TRBV4-2 with TRBJ2-3, with a possible D match to TRBD1 (6 bases). V gave up 0 bases and J gave up 4 bases, with 11 bases separating them. In germline, CDR1 is LGHNA, CDR2 YNFKEQ. The CDR3 length is 15 residues. CDR3 DNA sequence: TGTGCCAGCAGCCAAGAACAGGGCTCCCCAGATACGCAGTATTTT. Encoded protein: CASSQEQGSPDTQYF.

The chain links TRBV27 to TRBJ2-3; D call uncertain. The CDR3 spans 12 residues. V lost 5 bases and J lost 3, with 6 bases in between. Looked up from germline, CDR1 is MNHEY and CDR2 is SMNVEV (reference sequence). The DNA for the CDR3 is TGTGCCAGCAGTGGGCATACAGATACGCAGTATTTT. Translating it yields CASSGHTDTQYF.

A note on this clone: This sample includes further DNA sequences coding for the same CDR3. This sequence joins TRBV5-4 and TRBJ2-7; D remains ambiguous. Trimming cost V 0 bases and J 2 bases, with 9 bases left between them. This CDR3 has 14 amino acids. CDR1 SGHNT and CDR2 YYREEE come from the germline V gene (reference sequence). The CDR3 sequence is CASSLGDRPYEQYF. Here the CDR3 DNA reads TGTGCCAGCAGCTTGGGCGACCGACCCTACGAGCAGTACTTC.

The chain combines TRBV9 with TRBJ2-1, with 10 nucleotides matching TRBD2. This CDR3 is built from 15 residues. Germline V lookup: CDR1 SGDLS, CDR2 YYNGEE. V lost 2 bases, J lost 7 bases, and 6 bases stayed unmatched. The CDR3 DNA follows: TGTGCCAGCAGCGTGAGCGGGAGGGCCACGAATGAGCAGTTCTTC. This codes for CASSVSGRATNEQFF. Drawing the rest from reference TRBV9 and TRBJ2-1, the complete variable domain is DSGVTQTPKHLITATGQRVTLRCSPRSGDLSVYWYQQSLDQGLQFLIQYYNGEERAKGNILERFSAQQFPDLHSELNLSSLELGDSALYFCASSVSGRATNEQFFGPGTRLTVL.

J is TRBJ1-6 and V is TRBV27, with D maybe TRBD1 (5 bases). CDR1 and CDR2 (germline): MNHEY, SMNVEV (reference sequence). V was pared by 6 bases and J by 8 bases, with 14 bases between. The CDR3 contains 14 residues. The CDR3 here is CASRAGREDSPLHF. CDR3 DNA: TGTGCCAGCAGAGCGGGCAGGGAAGATTCACCCCTCCACTTT.

This clone was seen just once. The chain uses TRBV29-1 and TRBJ2-5, with 7 bases lining up with TRBD1. The V gene end was trimmed by 4 bases and the J gene end by 5 bases; junction bases not matched to a gene: 13. Germline-derived CDR1 and CDR2 are SQVTM and ANQGSEA. The CDR3 is made up of 15 amino acids. The CDR3 DNA sequence: TGCAGCGTTGTCCTCAACTCGGACAGGAGTGAGACCCAGTACTTC. Translating gives CSVVLNSDRSETQYF.

Remarks on this clone: Other nucleotide sequences in the sample specify the same CDR3. The rearrangement joins TRBV6-5 to TRBJ2-7, with D perhaps TRBD1 or TRBD2 (5 bases each). CDR1 MNHEY and CDR2 SVGAGI come from the germline V gene. Trimming took 2 bases from V and 7 from J, leaving 6 bases between them. The CDR3 totals 11 residues. Here the CDR3 DNA reads TGTGCCAGCAGTTACGGGGGTGAGCAGTACTTC. Its translation: CASSYGGEQYF.

This chain links TRBV5-4 with TRBJ2-1; possible D gene TRBD1, 6 bases. The V gene's germline CDR1 is SGHNT and CDR2 YYREEE (reference sequence). The CDR3 is made up of 13 amino acids. The V end was cut by 5 bases, the J end by 7 bases, with 13 bases between. CDR3: CASSSNRENEQFF. The CDR3, as DNA: TGTGCCAGCAGTAGTAACAGGGAGAATGAGCAGTTCTTC.